The next 28 T cell receptor beta chains were all read from a single sample in a study of a mutant IDH1 vaccine in newly diagnosed glioma. Some clones are missing from TCRdb's copy, which holds only in-frame ones; the method was immunoSEQ multiplex PCR. The data hold about 30,000 clones, with approximately 80% observed a single time. The time point denotes: baseline, week 1 (first vaccination visit). Treatment in this sample: pre-vaccination baseline after standard-of-care therapy. Source: PBMCs, taken from a glioma patient treated with radiotherapy, temozolomide or both. The source is a man between 25 and 39 years old with glioma.

Here the CDR3 reads CASSLRTSANNEQFF. For the CDR3, the DNA is TGCGCCAGCAGCTTAAGGACTAGCGCCAACAATGAGCAGTTCTTC. This sequence joins TRBV5-1 and TRBJ2-1, with 9 bases aligning to TRBD2. Germline V CDR1 and CDR2: SGHRS, YFSETQ. The CDR3 runs 15 residues. J gave up 5 bases and V 2 bases, and 5 bases lay outside the gene matches.

V gene TRBV4-1 combines with J gene TRBJ2-7; 9 nucleotides match TRBD2. V lost 4 bases, J lost 11 bases, and 18 bases stayed unmatched. This CDR3 has 16 amino acids. Per germline, CDR1 MGHRA and CDR2 YSYEKL. The CDR3 is CASSPGVTSGLIGKYF. CDR3 nucleotides: TGCGCCAGCAGCCCGGGGGTGACTAGCGGACTAATAGGAAAGTACTTC.

This clone was counted only a few times. The chain is built from TRBV4-1 and TRBJ2-7; D unresolved. V shed 5 bases and J shed 1 base, with 9 bases lying between them. The V gene's germline CDR1 is MGHRA and CDR2 YSYEKL. This CDR3 spans 13 amino acids. The CDR3 region has the DNA TGCGCCAGCAGCGTAGCTAAATCCTACGAGCAGTACTTC. Its protein is CASSVAKSYEQYF.

The chain joins TRBV10-3 to TRBJ2-7; TRBD2 is a possible D gene (5 bases). V lost 11 bases and J 2 bases, leaving 13 bases between the germline ends. Germline lookup yields CDR1 ENHRY and CDR2 SYGVKD. The CDR3 length is 12 residues. CDR3: CASRESAYEQYF. CDR3 DNA: TGTGCCTCGAGGGAGTCCGCCTACGAGCAGTACTTC.

The chain is built from TRBV29-1 and TRBJ2-7, with TRBD1 matching 7 bases. The V segment lost 3 bases and the J segment 4 bases; nucleotides outside the gene matches: 9. Germline values: CDR1 SQVTM, CDR2 ANQGSEA. The CDR3 runs 14 residues. The CDR3: CSVETRDRGYEQYF. As DNA, the CDR3 is TGCAGCGTTGAGACCCGGGACAGAGGGTACGAGCAGTACTTC.

This clone was seen once. The chain recombines TRBV30 with TRBJ1-4; D gene uncertain. The CDR3 spans 18 residues. The germline V gene has CDR1 GTSNPN and CDR2 SVGIG (reference sequence). V lost 1 base and J lost 0, with 18 bases in between. CDR3 protein: CAWSANRLRIATNEKLFF. CDR3 bases: TGTGCCTGGAGTGCCAACCGCTTGAGGATTGCAACTAATGAAAAACTGTTTTTT. The whole variable domain, remainder taken from reference TRBV30 and TRBJ1-4, is SQTIHQWPATLVQPVGSPLSLECTVEGTSNPNLYWYRQAAGRGLQLLFYSVGIGQISSEVPQNLSASRPQDRQFILSSKKLLLSDSGFYLCAWSANRLRIATNEKLFFGSGTQLSVL.

The chain uses TRBV4-1 and TRBJ1-1; TRBD1 matches 7 bases. Germline V gene sequence: CDR1 MGHRA, CDR2 YSYEKL. The CDR3 has 14 residues. The junction had 6 bases not matched to a gene; V was cut back by 4 bases and J by 4 bases. The CDR3 sequence: CASSRDRVPTEAFF. The CDR3 nucleotides read TGCGCCAGCAGCCGAGACAGGGTCCCCACTGAAGCTTTCTTT.

The gene calls are TRBV19 and TRBJ2-3; 9 positions agree with TRBD2. This CDR3 spans 13 amino acids. Germline lookup yields CDR1 LNHDA and CDR2 SQIVND (reference sequence). CDR3 amino acids: CAAGGRATDTQYF. CDR3 bases: TGTGCAGCCGGCGGGAGGGCCACAGATACGCAGTATTTT.

The J gene is TRBJ1-5, the V gene TRBV23-1, with D possibly matching TRBD1 (6 bases). TRBV23-1 is designated an ORF whose function remains uncertain. The CDR3 sequence is 15 residues long. Trimming shortened V by 2 bases and J by 2 bases, and 10 bases separated the two germline ends. The CDR3 loop reads CASSQQGHGNQPQHF. CDR3 in DNA: TGCGCCAGCAGTCAACAGGGGCACGGCAATCAGCCCCAGCATTTT.

The rearrangement links TRBV19 to TRBJ1-1; D is ambiguous. V was clipped by 2 bases and J by 7 bases, with 5 bases between them. The germline V gene encodes CDR1 LNHDA and CDR2 SQIVND (reference sequence). This CDR3 has 11 residues. The chain's CDR3 is CASSIQFEAFF. In DNA form, the CDR3 reads TGTGCCAGTAGTATACAATTTGAAGCTTTCTTT.

This chain uses TRBV2 with TRBJ1-5, with a tentative D call TRBD1 (5 bases). The CDR3 spans 15 residues. V was pared by 2 bases and J by 0 bases, with 8 bases between. Germline V gene sequence: CDR1 SNHLY, CDR2 FYNNEI. The CDR3 sequence is CASSELRVSNQPQHF. The CDR3, as DNA: TGTGCCAGCAGTGAACTCAGGGTTAGCAATCAGCCCCAGCATTTT.

The genes are TRBV5-1 and TRBJ2-7, with D possibly TRBD1 on 6 matching bases. Per germline, CDR1 SGHRS and CDR2 YFSETQ. The ends were cut back, 0 bases at V and 0 bases at J, with 7 bases in the middle. The CDR3 contains 14 residues. The CDR3 coding sequence is TGCGCCAGCAGCTTGGGGGACAACTCCTACGAGCAGTACTTC. Amino acid sequence: CASSLGDNSYEQYF.

This clone was picked up a small number of times. The chain couples TRBV5-6 to TRBJ1-2; TRBD1 is a possible D gene (5 bases). V was shortened by 0 bases and J by 7 bases, with 16 bases between the two germline ends. This CDR3 has 15 amino acids. Germline V gives CDR1 SGHDT, CDR2 YYEEEE. CDR3 DNA: TGTGCCAGCAGCTTGGGGCCCCGACAGTCGGGTGGCTACACCTTC. This translates into CASSLGPRQSGGYTF.

The chain carries TRBV5-1 and TRBJ1-4; D gene unclear. This CDR3 has 13 residues. CDR1 and CDR2 from the germline V gene are SGHRS and YFSETQ. Trimming took off 4 bases at V and 5 bases at J, with 9 bases between the two ends. In DNA form, the CDR3 reads TGCGCCAGCAGCGAGGGTCTCAATGAAAAACTGTTTTTT. Residues: CASSEGLNEKLFF.

This chain links TRBV4-1 with TRBJ2-7; 8 nucleotides agree with TRBD1. CDR3 length: 12 residues. Germline CDR1 is MGHRA and CDR2 is YSYEKL. The ends lost 3 bases at V and 7 bases at J; junction bases unmatched: 2. CDR3 nucleotide sequence: TGCGCCAGCAGCCACGGGGACAGGGAGCAGTACTTC. Translated, it gives CASSHGDREQYF.

The chain carries TRBV7-6 and TRBJ2-7, with 12 bases fitting TRBD1. The V and J ends lost 8 bases and 6 bases, in that order; junction bases with no gene match: 2. Germline CDR1 is SGHVS and CDR2 is FNYEAQ. There are 12 residues in the CDR3. The CDR3 reads CASGTGGFEQYF. As DNA, the CDR3 is TGTGCCAGCGGGACAGGGGGCTTCGAGCAGTACTTC.

The chain employs TRBV6-6 and TRBJ2-1; TRBD2 matches 7 bases. The J segment lost 6 bases and the V segment lost 5 bases, leaving 4 bases of the junction unmatched. This CDR3 region has 13 residues. The V gene's germline CDR1 is MNHNY and CDR2 SVGAGI (reference sequence). The CDR3, as DNA: TGTGCCAGCAGTGCGCTAGCGGTCAATGAGCAGTTCTTC. As protein: CASSALAVNEQFF.

The chain has TRBV11-2 and TRBJ1-1; 7 bases match TRBD1. J lost 1 base, V lost 3 bases, and 2 bases had no gene match. Per germline, CDR1 SGHAT and CDR2 FQNNGV. The CDR3 consists of 14 residues. The CDR3, as DNA: TGTGCCAGCAGCTTCGACAGGGAGAACACTGAAGCTTTCTTT. It encodes CASSFDRENTEAFF.

The rearrangement uses TRBV29-1 and TRBJ1-2; D perhaps matches TRBD1 (5 bases). V lost 1 base and J lost 3, with 15 bases in between. The length of the CDR3 is 15 residues. In germline, CDR1 is SQVTM, CDR2 ANQGSEA. CDR3 sequence reads: CSVEGREASHYGYTF. CDR3 sequence (DNA): TGCAGCGTTGAAGGCAGGGAAGCGTCTCACTATGGCTACACCTTC.

The gene calls are TRBV5-4 and TRBJ2-2, with D possibly being TRBD2 (7 bases). Trimming left V 2 bases short and J 0 bases short, with 14 bases between. The CDR3 loop spans 17 amino acids. Germline V gene sequence: CDR1 SGHNT, CDR2 YYREEE (reference sequence). This CDR3 reads CASSFGGPTANTGELFF. The DNA of the CDR3 is TGTGCCAGCAGCTTCGGGGGGCCAACCGCGAACACCGGGGAGCTGTTTTTT. The full variable domain, in which reference TRBV5-4 and TRBJ2-2 provide the parts outside the CDR3, is ETGVTQSPTHLIKTRGQQVTLRCSSQSGHNTVSWYQQALGQGPQFIFQYYREEENGRGNFPPRFSGLQFPNYSSELNVNALELDDSALYLCASSFGGPTANTGELFFGEGSRLTVL.

V is TRBV6-1 and J is TRBJ1-2; D not certain. The V end lost 6 bases, the J end lost 3 bases, and 8 bases lay between the germline ends. This CDR3 has 12 residues. Germline loops: CDR1 MNHNS, CDR2 SASEGT. CDR3 residues: CASSFLYYGYTF. Written as DNA, the CDR3 is TGTGCCAGCAGCTTTTTATACTATGGCTACACCTTC.

This clone came up a few times. V is TRBV12-5 and J is TRBJ1-5; 7 bases line up with TRBD1. Germline V gives CDR1 LGHNT, CDR2 FRNRAP. J gave up 3 bases and V 1 base, and 3 bases lay outside the gene matches. The CDR3 spans 15 residues. The CDR3 DNA reads as TGTGCTAGTGGTTTGGAGACAGGGAACAATCAGCCCCAGCATTTT. It translates to CASGLETGNNQPQHF.

This clone appeared a few times. The genes are TRBV2 and TRBJ2-3; TRBD1 aligns across 8 bases. The CDR3 has 15 residues. Germline V gene sequence: CDR1 SNHLY, CDR2 FYNNEI. V lost 1 base to trimming and J lost 5 bases; unmatched junction nucleotides: 5. The CDR3 sequence: CASSEGQGAIDTQYF. The CDR3 DNA follows: TGTGCCAGCAGTGAAGGGCAGGGGGCGATAGATACGCAGTATTTT. The full variable domain, its missing parts supplied by reference TRBV2 and TRBJ2-3, is EPEVTQTPSHQVTQMGQEVILRCVPISNHLYFYWYRQILGQKVEFLVSFYNNEISEKSEIFDDQFSVERPDGSNFTLKIRSTKLEDSAMYFCASSEGQGAIDTQYFGPGTRLTVL.

The J gene is TRBJ1-5, the V gene TRBV28, with no clear D. The CDR3 has 15 amino acids. Germline CDR1 is MDHEN and CDR2 is SYDVKM. V was clipped by 6 bases and J by 5 bases, with 17 bases between them. The CDR3 protein is CASSALGEGHQPQHF. The CDR3 region has the DNA TGTGCCAGCAGCGCTCTTGGGGAAGGGCATCAGCCCCAGCATTTT.

CDR3: CSVEDEAGIHEQYF. CDR3 sequence (DNA): TGCAGCGTTGAAGATGAGGCCGGTATCCACGAGCAGTACTTC. The chain joins TRBV29-1 to TRBJ2-7, with no clear D. Per germline, CDR1 SQVTM and CDR2 ANQGSEA. V dropped 0 bases and J dropped 5 bases, with 14 bases sitting between them. The length of the CDR3 is 14 residues.

This chain connects TRBV10-3 to TRBJ2-5, with 9 bases matching TRBD2. Germline V lookup: CDR1 ENHRY, CDR2 SYGVKD. CDR3 length: 16 amino acids. V lost 2 bases to trimming and J lost 5 bases; unmatched junction nucleotides: 9. CDR3 coding DNA: TGTGCCATCAGTGAGAGGGAGAGCGGGGGGCGGGAGACCCAGTACTTC. It specifies CAISERESGGRETQYF.

This clone was observed once. CDR3: CASSYQGAGNTEAFF. The CDR3 DNA is TGTGCCAGCAGTTACCAGGGGGCGGGGAACACTGAAGCTTTCTTT. This rearrangement joins TRBV6-5 to TRBJ1-1; TRBD1 matches at 8 bases. Germline trimming cut 2 bases from V and 1 base from J; bases unmatched to any gene: 3. CDR1 and CDR2 (germline): MNHEY, SVGAGI. The CDR3 spans 15 residues.

CDR3 amino acids: CASSLGVAYEQYF. The CDR3 DNA sequence: TGCGCCAGCAGCTTAGGTGTAGCCTACGAGCAGTACTTC. The chain is built from TRBV5-1 and TRBJ2-7, with D hard to call. V gave up 2 bases and J gave up 2 bases, with 8 bases separating them. Germline V gives CDR1 SGHRS, CDR2 YFSETQ. The CDR3 is 13 amino acids.